This is a list of T cell receptor beta chains from one sample in a study of blood T cell repertoires in COVID-19. The method was immunoSEQ multiplex PCR; TCRdb's version includes in-frame clones alone and lacks a portion of them. This sample carries 150,000 or so clones, approximately 91% of them seen once, and the ten largest clones take about 2.3%. The sequenced sample consisted of peripheral blood. Every receptor here comes from a man between 18 and 35 years old with acute or convalescent COVID-19. CDR3s include the opening cysteine and the closing phenylalanine or tryptophan. Only part of the rows carry a size: once, few, many, or a class if the clone is expanded.

TRBV19	.	TRBJ2-1	CASSIWASGSYNEQFF
TRBV7-8	once	TRBJ2-3	CASSITRDYRVTDTQYF
TRBV18	.	TRBJ2-3	CASSPGLAAITDTQYF
TRBV27	.	TRBJ1-2	CASSWDGTGLGGYTF
TRBV9	.	TRBJ2-1	CASSKIWTSEQGEQFF
TRBV6-6	.	TRBJ1-1	CASSYPGLQNTEAFF
TRBV7-9	.	TRBJ1-4	CASSPDRVNEKLFF
TRBV30	.	TRBJ1-1	CAWEPGHLPVQKAFF
TRBV6-5	.	TRBJ2-7	CASSYLQGYEQYF
TRBV18	many	TRBJ1-4	CASSPPEQGGEKLFF
TRBV30	.	TRBJ2-1	CAWSFDPGLDVTNEQFF
TRBV6-6	.	TRBJ2-7	CASSLDNGWDSAYEQYF
TRBV9	few	TRBJ1-6	CASSVGQGGSPLHF
TRBV30	.	TRBJ2-5	CAWSGGRGETQYF
TRBV9	.	TRBJ1-3	CASSASPGQGTGNTIYF
TRBV7-9	.	TRBJ2-2	CASSPGPRSGELFF
TRBV23-1	.	TRBJ1-2	CASSQSRLTGGFAGYGYTF
TRBV5-4	once	TRBJ1-1	CASSLEPNTEAFF
TRBV7-2	few	TRBJ1-1	CASSFKQGTEAFF
TRBV7-9	.	TRBJ2-7	CASSPAYEQYF
TRBV18	once	TRBJ1-1	CASSPRLDWDTEAFF
TRBV24-1	.	TRBJ1-5	CATSRSGGLSNQPQHF
TRBV11-2	.	TRBJ1-1	CASSLVAAGENTEAFF
TRBV3-1/TRBV3-2	.	TRBJ2-2	CASSHAAGTGYAGELFF
TRBV5-1	.	TRBJ2-7	CASSSRGHEQYF
TRBV6-5	.	TRBJ1-2	CASSPGYGYTF
TRBV30	.	TRBJ1-2	CAYNRGKVGYTF
TRBV19	.	TRBJ2-5	CASSINIFGLTSQETQYF
TRBV7-9	.	TRBJ1-6	CASSTITGTGGNSPLHF
TRBV14	.	TRBJ1-2	CASSQDPRGGYTF
TRBV7-8	.	TRBJ1-5	CASSVTQGGQPQHF
TRBV7-9	once	TRBJ1-1	CASSSGLMNTEAFF
TRBV4-1	.	TRBJ2-7	CASSQEPSIGGRYF
TRBV27	.	TRBJ2-1	CASTSGASGSNEQFF
TRBV19	once	TRBJ1-3	CASSIEQSSGNTIYF
TRBV30	.	TRBJ1-3	CAWSVLSSQVSGNTIYF
TRBV30	.	TRBJ1-1	CAWRRLWRDTEAFF
TRBV11-2	.	TRBJ2-3	CASSPPPTGLIWTDTQYF
TRBV9	.	TRBJ2-2	CASSVAGGTYIPGELFF
TRBV19	.	TRBJ2-3	CASSIVRGVTDTQYF
TRBV3-1/TRBV3-2	once	TRBJ2-7	CASSQGTGWYEQYF
TRBV28	.	TRBJ1-5	CASRKTGQKPQHF
TRBV18	.	TRBJ1-2	CASSPPGTNYGYTF
TRBV7-8	.	TRBJ2-2	CASSTRVDNYDRELFF